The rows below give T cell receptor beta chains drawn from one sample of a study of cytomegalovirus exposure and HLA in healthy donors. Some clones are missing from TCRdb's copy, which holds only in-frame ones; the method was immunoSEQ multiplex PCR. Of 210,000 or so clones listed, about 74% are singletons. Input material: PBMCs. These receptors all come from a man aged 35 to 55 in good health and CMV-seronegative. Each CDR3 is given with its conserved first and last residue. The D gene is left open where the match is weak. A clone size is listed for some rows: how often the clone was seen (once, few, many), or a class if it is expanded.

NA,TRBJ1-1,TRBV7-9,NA,TGTGCCAGCAGCTTAGGGTCCGTCCAGGGGACTGAAGCTTTCTTT,CASSLGSVQGTEAFF
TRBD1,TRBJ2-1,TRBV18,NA,TGTGCCAGCTCACCATCAGCTCGGACAGGGGGCTACAATGAGCAGTTCTTC,CASSPSARTGGYNEQFF
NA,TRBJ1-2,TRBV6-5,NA,TGTGCCAGCAGTTACGGATCACCGGGCTATGGCTACACCTTC,CASSYGSPGYGYTF
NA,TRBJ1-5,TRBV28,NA,TGTGCCAGCAGTTTGTTGGGCCCGTTTCAGCCCCAGCATTTT,CASSLLGPFQPQHF
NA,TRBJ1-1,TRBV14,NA,TGTGCCAGCAGCCAATGGGGGCTTGGAGCTTTCTTT,CASSQWGLGAFF
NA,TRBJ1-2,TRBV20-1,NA,TGCAGTGCCCTCGGGGGCTATGGCTACACCTTC,CSALGGYGYTF
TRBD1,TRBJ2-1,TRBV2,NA,TGTGCCAGCAGCCGGGACAGGGTGGAGCAGTTCTTC,CASSRDRVEQFF
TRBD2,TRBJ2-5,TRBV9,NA,TGTGCCAGCAGCGTAAGCGGGACTCACCACTTCCAAGAGACCCAGTACTTC,CASSVSGTHHFQETQYF
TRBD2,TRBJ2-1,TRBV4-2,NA,TGTGCCAGCAGCCAATTTACCGGGACTAGCGGGGGGAGTGGCAATGAGCAGTTCTTC,CASSQFTGTSGGSGNEQFF
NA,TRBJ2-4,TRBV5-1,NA,TGCGCCAGCAGCTTGCCCCCGGAGGACATTCAGTACTTC,CASSLPPEDIQYF
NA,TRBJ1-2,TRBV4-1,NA,TGCGCCAGCAGCCCGACAGCTAACTATGGCTACACCTTC,CASSPTANYGYTF
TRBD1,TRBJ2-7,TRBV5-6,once,TGTGCCAGCAGCTACGGGACAGGGGTAAGCTCCTACGAGCAGTACTTC,CASSYGTGVSSYEQYF
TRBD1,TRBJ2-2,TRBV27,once,TGTGCCAGCAGCTTTAGACAGGGATTTACCGGGGAGCTGTTTTTT,CASSFRQGFTGELFF
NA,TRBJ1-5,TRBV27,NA,TGTGCCAGCAGTCCCCGGAGGAGCAATCAGCCCCAGCATTTT,CASSPRRSNQPQHF
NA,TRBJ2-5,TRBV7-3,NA,TGTGCCAGCAGCTTAACGAGGGAAGAGACCCAGTACTTC,CASSLTREETQYF
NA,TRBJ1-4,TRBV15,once,TGTGCCACCTATAGGCAGGGTGAAAAACTGTTTTTT,CATYRQGEKLFF
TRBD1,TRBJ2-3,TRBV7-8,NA,TGTGCCAGCAGCCCCTGGACAGGTTCCACAGATACGCAGTATTTT,CASSPWTGSTDTQYF
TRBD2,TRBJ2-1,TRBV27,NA,TGTGCCAGCAGTTTAACGGGGGGGGACAATGAGCAGTTCTTC,CASSLTGGDNEQFF
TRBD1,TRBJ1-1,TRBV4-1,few,TGCGCCAGCAGCCAAGGGACAGGGTCGAACACTGAAGCTTTCTTT,CASSQGTGSNTEAFF
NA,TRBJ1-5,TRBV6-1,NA,TGTGCCAGCAGTGAAACAGGTTCGGGTCAGCCCCAGCATTTT,CASSETGSGQPQHF
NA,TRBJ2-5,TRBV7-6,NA,TGTGCCAGCAGCGGGCTAGCCCAAGAGACCCAGTACTTC,CASSGLAQETQYF
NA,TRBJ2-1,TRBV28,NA,TGTGCCAGCAGTTTACGGCGGGACAGCGATGAGCAGTTCTTC,CASSLRRDSDEQFF
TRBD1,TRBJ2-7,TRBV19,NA,TGTGCCAGTAGTGTCTACGGACAGGGGAGCTCCTACGAGCAGTACTTC,CASSVYGQGSSYEQYF
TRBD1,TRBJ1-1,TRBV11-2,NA,TGTGCCAGCAGCCCCAGACAGGGGAAGAACACTGAAGCTTTCTTT,CASSPRQGKNTEAFF
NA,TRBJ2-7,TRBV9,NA,TGTGCCAGCAGCCTAGAGGCCGGGTCGTTCTACGAGCAGTACTTC,CASSLEAGSFYEQYF
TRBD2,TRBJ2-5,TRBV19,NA,TGTGCCAGTAGTCCCCGTTGGGGGGGAACCCAAGAGACCCAGTACTTC,CASSPRWGGTQETQYF
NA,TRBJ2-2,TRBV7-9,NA,TGTGCCAGCAGTCCCGGACAGAACACCGGGGAGCTGTTTTTT,CASSPGQNTGELFF
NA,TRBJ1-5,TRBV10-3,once,TGTGCCACCCAAGGACAGACCGATCAGCCCCAGCATTTT,CATQGQTDQPQHF
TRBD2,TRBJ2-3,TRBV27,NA,TGTGCCAGCAGTTTAACCTACCCCCTGGGGCGGGAGGGCACAGATACGCAGTATTTT,CASSLTYPLGREGTDTQYF
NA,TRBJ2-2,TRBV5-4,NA,TGTGCCAGCAGCTTTTCCGGGTCAGCGAGGAACACCGGGGAGCTGTTTTTT,CASSFSGSARNTGELFF
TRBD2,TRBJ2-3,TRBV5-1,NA,TGCGCCAGCAGCCTATCTAGCGGGGGTGTGAAAGATACGCAGTATTTT,CASSLSSGGVKDTQYF
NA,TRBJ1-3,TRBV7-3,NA,TGTGCCAGCAGTCCCAAATCGGGAGAGGGATCGAACACCATATATTTT,CASSPKSGEGSNTIYF
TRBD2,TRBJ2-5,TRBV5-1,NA,TGCGCCAGCAGCTTGGTAGGGACTAGCGGGGGCCAAGAGACCCAGTACTTC,CASSLVGTSGGQETQYF
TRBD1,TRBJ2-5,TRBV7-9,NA,TGTTCCAGCAGCTTGGCCCTGGGACAGTACCAAGAGACCCAGTACTTC,CSSSLALGQYQETQYF
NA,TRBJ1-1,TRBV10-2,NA,TGCGCCAGCAGGGGCATTCAAACGAACACTGAAGCTTTCTTT,CASRGIQTNTEAFF
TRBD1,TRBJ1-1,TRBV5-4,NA,TGTGCCAGCAGAAGACAGGGGCTGGGGAACACTGAAGCTTTCTTT,CASRRQGLGNTEAFF
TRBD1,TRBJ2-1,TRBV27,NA,TGTGCCAGCAGTTTAGTTCAGGGGGCGAATGAGCAGTTCTTC,CASSLVQGANEQFF
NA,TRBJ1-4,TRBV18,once,TGTGCCAGCTCACCAGTAAATGAGGGCCGGACTAATGAAAAACTGTTTTTT,CASSPVNEGRTNEKLFF
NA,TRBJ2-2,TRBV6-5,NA,TGTGCCAGCAGTTTGCAGGGGCGTTTCACCGGGGAGCTGTTTTTT,CASSLQGRFTGELFF
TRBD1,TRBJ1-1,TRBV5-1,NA,TGCGCCAGCAGCTTCGGACAGGGTGAAGCTTTCTTT,CASSFGQGEAFF
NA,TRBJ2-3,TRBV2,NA,TGTGCCCTCAGGGGCCTTCCCCCCCCAGATACGCAGTATTTT,CALRGLPPPDTQYF
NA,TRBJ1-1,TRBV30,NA,TGTGCCTGGAGTCTGGGGGAGGGGTGGAGCACTGAAGCTTTCTTT,CAWSLGEGWSTEAFF
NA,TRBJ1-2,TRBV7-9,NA,TGTGCCAGCACAAACCAACAATATGGCTACACCTTC,CASTNQQYGYTF
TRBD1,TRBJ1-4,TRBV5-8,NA,TGTGCCAGCAGCTGGGACAGGGTCAATGAAAAACTGTTTTTT,CASSWDRVNEKLFF
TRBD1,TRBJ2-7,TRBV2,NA,TGTGCCAGCAGGGGTGAACACGACAGGGGCCAGCGGAACGAGCAGTACTTC,CASRGEHDRGQRNEQYF
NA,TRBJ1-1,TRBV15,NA,TGTGCCACCAGCAGAAATAGGGGTGGAGGGACTGAAGCTTTCTTT,CATSRNRGGGTEAFF
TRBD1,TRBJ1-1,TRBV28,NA,TGTGCCAGCAGTGGGGGACAGGGAGTAGTAATCTTGGGCGCTTTCTTT,CASSGGQGVVILGAFF
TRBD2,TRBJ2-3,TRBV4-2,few,TGTGCCAGCAGCACCCACCTAGCGGGAGGCACAGATACGCAGTATTTT,CASSTHLAGGTDTQYF
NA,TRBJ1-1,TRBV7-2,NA,TGTGCCAGCAGCTTAATCGGGCCTGGGGGCAGCACTGAAGCTTTCTTT,CASSLIGPGGSTEAFF